This TCR beta chain appears in the sequencing data of a study of siplizumab effects on memory and regulatory T cells. Points from the study as a whole: It seemed that naive T cells were more diverse than memory cells and were major contributors to the alloresponse.

As to this clone: The target antigen is unknown.

Profiled with immunoSEQ multiplex PCR; TCRdb holds only in-frame clones, not every one. The table lists approximately 100,000 clones, less than 95% of them singletons, with roughly 0.61% in the top ten. Sequencing was carried out using Tregs sorted from blood. The sequence came from a human donor in good health.

The CDR3 spells CATSRGLAGGFPADTQYF. In DNA form, the CDR3 reads TGTGCCACCAGCAGAGGCCTAGCGGGAGGATTCCCCGCAGATACGCAGTATTTT. This rearrangement joins TRBV15 to TRBJ2-3; TRBD2 agrees at 11 bases. V dropped 1 base and J dropped 4; count of bases not matched to a gene: 10. CDR3 length equals 18 residues. CDR1 is LNHNV and CDR2 is YYDKDF in the germline V gene (reference sequence).